The 14 T cell receptor beta chains below come from one sample, sequenced in a study of blood T cell repertoires in COVID-19 (TCRdb year 2020). Library generation was performed with the immunoSEQ multiplex PCR assay. Not all clones reach the TCRdb copy of this immuneACCESS table, which keeps in-frame sequences only. Checked studies attribute under half of the gap to unresolved V genes and leave the rest unexplained. This sample holds approximately 500,000 clones; 89% were observed only once. The ten largest clones add up to approximately 0.9% of the sample. The material sequenced was peripheral blood. Source of these receptors: a man younger than 35 with COVID-19, enrolled during active disease.

The sample holds one count of this clone. The rearrangement joins TRBV7-2 to TRBJ2-7; D might be TRBD2 (6 bases). V dropped 0 bases and J dropped 4 bases, with 16 bases sitting between them. The CDR3 length is 16 residues. In germline, CDR1 is SGHTA, CDR2 FQGNSA. The CDR3 nucleotides read TGTGCCAGCAGCTTAGCTGGGGGGATAAAATTGTACGAGCAGTACTTC. Protein sequence: CASSLAGGIKLYEQYF. Variable domain in full (rest from reference TRBV7-2 and TRBJ2-7): GAGVSQSPSNKVTEKGKDVELRCDPISGHTALYWYRQSLGQGLEFLIYFQGNSAPDKSGLPSDRFSAERTGGSVSTLTIQRTQQEDSAVYLCASSLAGGIKLYEQYFGPGTRLTVT.

The chain joins TRBV10-3 to TRBJ2-1; D possibly corresponds to TRBD2 (5 bases). Germline values: CDR1 ENHRY, CDR2 SYGVKD. This CDR3 comprises 15 residues. V shed 4 bases and J shed 0 bases, with 10 bases lying between them. The CDR3 sequence: CAISGTESSYNEQFF. The CDR3 bases are TGTGCCATCAGTGGGACTGAGAGCTCCTACAATGAGCAGTTCTTC.

This sequence joins TRBV28 and TRBJ2-1; TRBD1 is a possible D gene (5 bases). Germline CDR1 MDHEN, CDR2 SYDVKM. V was shortened by 2 bases and J by 7 bases, with 12 bases between the two germline ends. CDR3 length: 14 residues. The CDR3 here is CASSLQGTKNEQFF. The CDR3 DNA reads TGTGCCAGCAGTTTACAGGGCACCAAGAATGAGCAGTTCTTC. The full variable domain, completed using reference TRBV28 and TRBJ2-1, is DVKVTQSSRYLVKRTGEKVFLECVQDMDHENMFWYRQDPGLGLRLIYFSYDVKMKEKGDIPEGYSVSREKKERFSLILESASTNQTSMYLCASSLQGTKNEQFFGPGTRLTVL.

The chain is built from TRBV2 and TRBJ2-1, with 7 nucleotides matching TRBD1. Germline V gene lookup returns CDR1 SNHLY and CDR2 FYNNEI. The CDR3 has 11 residues. V dropped 6 bases and J dropped 9; count of bases not matched to a gene: 2. The CDR3 DNA follows: TGTGCCAGCAGAGGGGGCGGTGAGCAGTTCTTC. Translation: CASRGGGEQFF.

This sequence joins TRBV6-5 and TRBJ2-7, with 7 bases matching TRBD1. The CDR3 contains 13 residues. Trimming at V came to 6 bases and at J to 6 bases, leaving 8 bases not matched to a gene. In germline, CDR1 is MNHEY, CDR2 SVGAGI. The CDR3 protein is CASRTDRVGEQYF. The CDR3 DNA reads TGTGCCAGCAGGACCGACAGGGTGGGCGAGCAGTACTTC.

The rearrangement links TRBV29-1 to TRBJ1-1, with D perhaps TRBD1 (5 bases). The CDR3 covers 13 residues. The V end lost 7 bases, the J end lost 5 bases, and 17 bases lay between the germline ends. Germline V gives CDR1 SQVTM, CDR2 ANQGSEA. The CDR3: CSGGRLSRTEAFF. CDR3 coding DNA: TGCAGCGGGGGACGTCTGAGCAGGACTGAAGCTTTCTTT.

The chain is built from TRBV15 and TRBJ2-5; D is possibly TRBD2 (5 bases). The germline V gene encodes CDR1 LNHNV and CDR2 YYDKDF (reference sequence). Trimming pared 4 bases from V and 2 bases from J, leaving 20 bases between. CDR3 length: 17 amino acids. The CDR3 DNA sequence: TGTGCCACCAGCACCAATCAGGCGCGGGTTGGGCAAGAGACCCAGTACTTC. Translated, it gives CATSTNQARVGQETQYF.

To note about this clone: Its ends do not fully match the called genes, so a read error is possible. The CDR3 is CAGRGDYGYTF. CDR3 DNA: TGTGCCGGCAGGGGAGACTATGGCTACACCTTC. The chain joins TRBV6-6 to TRBJ1-2, with D possibly matching TRBD1 (6 bases). Germline V gives CDR1 MNHNY, CDR2 SVGAGI (reference sequence). CDR3 length: 11 residues.

This chain joins TRBV6-5 and TRBJ1-2, with D possibly being TRBD1 (5 bases). V dropped 8 bases and J dropped 8 bases, with 18 bases sitting between them. The germline gives CDR1 MNHEY, CDR2 SVGAGI. This CDR3 comprises 13 residues. The CDR3 loop reads CASLPLQGSGYTF. CDR3 sequence (DNA): TGTGCCAGCCTCCCCCTCCAGGGTAGCGGCTACACCTTC.

This clone occurred a few times. The chain employs TRBV24-1 and TRBJ2-7; 7 positions match TRBD2. Germline trimming cut 2 bases from V and 6 bases from J; bases unmatched to any gene: 9. This CDR3 contains 15 residues. The germline V gene has CDR1 KGHDR and CDR2 SFDVKD. Written as DNA, the CDR3 is TGTGCCACCAGTGATTCTATTGGGGGAGGGCGCGAGCAGTACTTC. This translates into CATSDSIGGGREQYF.

The CDR3 loop is CASSLEASGATDTQYF. CDR3 DNA: TGCGCCAGCAGCTTGGAGGCTAGCGGGGCCACAGATACGCAGTATTTT. J is TRBJ2-3 and V is TRBV5-1; 9 bases map to TRBD2. The CDR3 extends over 16 amino acids. Trimming at V came to 0 bases and at J to 2 bases, leaving 4 bases not matched to a gene. Germline CDR1 and CDR2: SGHRS and YFSETQ.

CDR3 in amino acids: CASSSYPGTGRTEAFF. The CDR3 DNA reads as TGTGCCAGCAGTTCATACCCCGGGACAGGGAGGACTGAAGCTTTCTTT. The J gene is TRBJ1-1, the V gene TRBV7-9; 9 nucleotides agree with TRBD1. Germline loops: CDR1 SEHNR, CDR2 FQNEAQ (reference sequence). V dropped 6 bases and J dropped 5; count of bases not matched to a gene: 13. This CDR3 is built from 16 residues.

Of note for this clone: Other nucleotide sequences from this sample produce the same CDR3. The rearrangement uses TRBV2 and TRBJ1-5, with 7 bases matching TRBD1. The CDR3 consists of 14 residues. V trimming: 4 bases; J trimming: 3 bases; junction bases outside the gene matches: 3. Germline V gene lookup returns CDR1 SNHLY and CDR2 FYNNEI. Here the CDR3 DNA reads TGTGCCAGCAGTGGTGGGACAGCCAATCAGCCCCAGCATTTT. Its translation: CASSGGTANQPQHF.

This chain links TRBV13 with TRBJ2-3; 9 positions match TRBD2. CDR1 and CDR2 (germline): PRHDT, FYEKMQ (reference sequence). There are 17 residues in the CDR3. V was clipped by 0 bases and J by 5 bases; unmatched bases: 9. The CDR3: CASSLGFGGRAVDTQYF. In DNA form, the CDR3 reads TGTGCCAGCAGCTTAGGCTTCGGCGGGAGGGCCGTAGATACGCAGTATTTT.